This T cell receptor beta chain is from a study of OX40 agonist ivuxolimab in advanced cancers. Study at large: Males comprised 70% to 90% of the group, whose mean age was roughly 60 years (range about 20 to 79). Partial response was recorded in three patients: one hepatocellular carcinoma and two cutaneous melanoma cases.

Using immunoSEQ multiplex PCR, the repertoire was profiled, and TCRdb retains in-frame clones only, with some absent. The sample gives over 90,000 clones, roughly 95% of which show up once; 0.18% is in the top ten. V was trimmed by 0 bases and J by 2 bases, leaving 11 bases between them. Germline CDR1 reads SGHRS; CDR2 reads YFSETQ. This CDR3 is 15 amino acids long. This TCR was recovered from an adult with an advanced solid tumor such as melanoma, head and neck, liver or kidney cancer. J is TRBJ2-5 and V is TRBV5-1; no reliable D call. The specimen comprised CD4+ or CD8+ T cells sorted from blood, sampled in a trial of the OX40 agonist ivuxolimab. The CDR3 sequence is CASSLALTPQETQYF. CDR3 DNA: TGCGCCAGCAGCTTGGCCTTGACACCTCAAGAGACCCAGTACTTC. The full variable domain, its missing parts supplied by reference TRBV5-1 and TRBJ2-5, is KAGVTQTPRYLIKTRGQQVTLSCSPISGHRSVSWYQQTPGQGLQFLFEYFSETQRNKGNFPGRFSGRQFSNSRSEMNVSTLELGDSALYLCASSLALTPQETQYFGPGTRLLVL.